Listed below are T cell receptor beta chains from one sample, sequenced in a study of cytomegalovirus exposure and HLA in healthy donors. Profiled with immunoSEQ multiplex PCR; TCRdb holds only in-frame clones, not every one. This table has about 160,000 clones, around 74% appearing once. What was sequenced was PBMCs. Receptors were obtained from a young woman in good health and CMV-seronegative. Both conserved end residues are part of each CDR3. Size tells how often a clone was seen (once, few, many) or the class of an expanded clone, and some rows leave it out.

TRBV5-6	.	CASSLASPSTDTQYF
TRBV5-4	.	CASSRRDRVYEQYF
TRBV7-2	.	CASSFIAGTYEQFF
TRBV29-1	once	CSFSTGSSTDTQYF
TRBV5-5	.	CASSLATEGNTIYF
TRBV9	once	CASSPNPGLGADTQYF
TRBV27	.	CASSLAGRTYEQYF
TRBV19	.	CASSIAPKAGGSQPQHF
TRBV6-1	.	CASSELAGADTQYF
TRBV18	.	CASSPVGDGYTF
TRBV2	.	CASSESVAGPAEAFF
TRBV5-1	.	CASSPGAGPYEQYF
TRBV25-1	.	CASSYSYQETQYF
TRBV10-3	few	CAISETPGTQSGELFF
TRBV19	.	CASSFGLAGGQETQYF
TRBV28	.	CASNPGVSWGEAFF
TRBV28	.	CASGGGRGSEAFF
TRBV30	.	CAWSVPMTGTEAFF
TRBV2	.	CASRATPGILAKNIQYF
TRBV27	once	CATADRGVYNEQFF
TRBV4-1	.	CASSQEVNRYTEAFF
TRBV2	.	CASSRDTASTDTQYF
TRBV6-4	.	CASSPTGGGTGELFF
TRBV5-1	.	CASSLGTSTDTQYF
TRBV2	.	CASVSGTGPYGYTF
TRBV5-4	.	CASSSGLAGYSYEQYF
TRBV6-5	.	CASRDSGNQPQHF
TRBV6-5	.	CASSRQGTALNEQFF
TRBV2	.	CASSGGTAKPRGETQYF
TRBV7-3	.	CASSSSGGAYNEQFF
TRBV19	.	CASSIGRGGYEQYF
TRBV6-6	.	CASSYSLGAAQPQHF
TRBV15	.	CATSRDPRRENEKLFF
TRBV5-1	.	CASSRDRLAKNIQYF
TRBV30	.	CAWSPRQYNQPQHF
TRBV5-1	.	CASSSTGGADTQYF
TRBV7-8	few	CASSIYWDRPYQPQHF
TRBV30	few	CAWSAAGLGKAFF
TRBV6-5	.	CASSIRTGKGYEQYF
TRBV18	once	CASSPDGTENQPQHF
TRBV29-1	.	CSVDGFPTPRGARGTDTQYF
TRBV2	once	CASRAGTHTGQPQHF
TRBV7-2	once	CASSLYQGLGSEAFF
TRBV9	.	CASSAGLAMETQYF
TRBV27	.	CASSGQFNEKLFF
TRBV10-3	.	CATNDGGEYEQYF
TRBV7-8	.	CASSLGLVTYYEQYF
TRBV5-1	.	CASSDRQGANEQYF
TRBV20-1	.	CSALWGETQYF
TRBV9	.	CASRRAGDTGELFF
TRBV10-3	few	CAIRITGTGTGNEQFF
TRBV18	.	CASSRTSGAPYEQYF
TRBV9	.	CASSPVGGVDTEAFF
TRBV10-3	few	CAISELGGGPGETQYF
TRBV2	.	CASRRQSPNEQYF
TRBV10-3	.	CAISVQDLYEQYF
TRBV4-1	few	CASSLAPGLAASYEQYF
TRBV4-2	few	CASSQAPQYNSPLHF
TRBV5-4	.	CASSQDKIAKNIQYF
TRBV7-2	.	CASSLAPGLNTEAFF